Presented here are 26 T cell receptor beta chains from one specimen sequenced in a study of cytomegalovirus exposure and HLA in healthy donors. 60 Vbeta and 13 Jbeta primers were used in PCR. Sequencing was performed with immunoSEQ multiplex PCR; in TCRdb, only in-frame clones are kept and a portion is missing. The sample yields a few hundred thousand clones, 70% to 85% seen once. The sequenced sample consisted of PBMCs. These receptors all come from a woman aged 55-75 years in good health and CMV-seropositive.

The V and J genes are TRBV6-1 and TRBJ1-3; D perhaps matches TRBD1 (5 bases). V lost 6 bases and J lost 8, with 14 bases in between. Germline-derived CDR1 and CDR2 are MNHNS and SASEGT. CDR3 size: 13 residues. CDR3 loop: CASRGQGLYTIYF. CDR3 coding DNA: TGTGCCAGCAGAGGGCAGGGTCTTTACACCATATATTTT.

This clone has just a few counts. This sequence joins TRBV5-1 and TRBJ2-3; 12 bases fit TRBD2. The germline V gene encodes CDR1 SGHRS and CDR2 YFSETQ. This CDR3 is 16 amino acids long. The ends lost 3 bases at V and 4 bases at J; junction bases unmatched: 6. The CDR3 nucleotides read TGCGCCAGCAGCTCAGCTGGGACTAGCGGGTCAGATACGCAGTATTTT. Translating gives CASSSAGTSGSDTQYF.

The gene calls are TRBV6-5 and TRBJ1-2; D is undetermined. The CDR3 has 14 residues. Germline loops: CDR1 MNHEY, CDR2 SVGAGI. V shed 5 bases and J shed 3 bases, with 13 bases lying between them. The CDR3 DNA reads TGTGCCAGCAGTCGGGGTCGTTTTTACTATGGCTACACCTTC. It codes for CASSRGRFYYGYTF.

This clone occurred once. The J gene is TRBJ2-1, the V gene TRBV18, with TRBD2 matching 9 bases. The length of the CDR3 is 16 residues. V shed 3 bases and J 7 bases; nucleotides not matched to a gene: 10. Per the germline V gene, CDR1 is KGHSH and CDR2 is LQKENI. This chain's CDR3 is CASSPGLATYENEQFF. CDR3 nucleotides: TGTGCCAGCTCACCCGGACTAGCGACCTACGAAAATGAGCAGTTCTTC. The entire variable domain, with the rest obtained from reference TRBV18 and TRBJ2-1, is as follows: NAGVMQNPRHLVRRRGQEARLRCSPMKGHSHVYWYRQLPEEGLKFMVYLQKENIIDESGMPKERFSAEFPKEGPSILRIQQVVRGDSAAYFCASSPGLATYENEQFFGPGTRLTVL.

The CDR3 DNA reads TGCGCCAGCAGCTTGGAGGTGACTAGCGGCTTCACCGGGGAGCTGTTTTTT. It encodes CASSLEVTSGFTGELFF. The chain recombines TRBV5-1 with TRBJ2-2; TRBD2 agrees at 9 bases. There are 17 residues in the CDR3. In germline, CDR1 is SGHRS, CDR2 YFSETQ. V trimming: 0 bases; J trimming: 4 bases; junction bases outside the gene matches: 7. Variable domain in full (rest from reference TRBV5-1 and TRBJ2-2): KAGVTQTPRYLIKTRGQQVTLSCSPISGHRSVSWYQQTPGQGLQFLFEYFSETQRNKGNFPGRFSGRQFSNSRSEMNVSTLELGDSALYLCASSLEVTSGFTGELFFGEGSRLTVL.

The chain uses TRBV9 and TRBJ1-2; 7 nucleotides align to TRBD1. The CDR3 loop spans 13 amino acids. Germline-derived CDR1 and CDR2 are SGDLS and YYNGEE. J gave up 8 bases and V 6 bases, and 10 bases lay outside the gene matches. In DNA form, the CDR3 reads TGTGCCAGCATCCGGGAGGGGGCGCAGGGCTACACCTTC. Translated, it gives CASIREGAQGYTF. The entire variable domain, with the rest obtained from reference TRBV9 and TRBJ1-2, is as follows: DSGVTQTPKHLITATGQRVTLRCSPRSGDLSVYWYQQSLDQGLQFLIQYYNGEERAKGNILERFSAQQFPDLHSELNLSSLELGDSALYFCASIREGAQGYTFGSGTRLTVV.

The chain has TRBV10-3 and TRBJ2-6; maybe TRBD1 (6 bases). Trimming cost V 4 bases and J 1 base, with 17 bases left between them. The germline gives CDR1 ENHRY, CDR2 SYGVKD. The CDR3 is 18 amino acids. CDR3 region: CAISGNEGEASGANVLTF. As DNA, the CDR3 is TGTGCCATCAGTGGCAATGAGGGGGAAGCGTCTGGGGCCAACGTCCTGACTTTC.

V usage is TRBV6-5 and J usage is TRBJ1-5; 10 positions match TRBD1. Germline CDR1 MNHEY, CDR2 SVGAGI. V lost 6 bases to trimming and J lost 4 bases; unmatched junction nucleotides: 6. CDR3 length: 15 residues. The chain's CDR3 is CASSFGQGGNQPQHF. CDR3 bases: TGTGCCAGCAGCTTTGGACAGGGGGGTAATCAGCCCCAGCATTTT.

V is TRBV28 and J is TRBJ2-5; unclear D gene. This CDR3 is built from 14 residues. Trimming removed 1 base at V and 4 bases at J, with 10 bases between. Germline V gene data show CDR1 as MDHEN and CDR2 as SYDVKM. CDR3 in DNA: TGTGCCAGCAGTTTATCGAGGAGAGGAGAGACCCAGTACTTC. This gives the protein CASSLSRRGETQYF.

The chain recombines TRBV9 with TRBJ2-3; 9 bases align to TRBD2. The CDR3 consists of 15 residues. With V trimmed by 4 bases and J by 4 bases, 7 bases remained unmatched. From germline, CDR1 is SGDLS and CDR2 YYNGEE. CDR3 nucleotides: TGTGCCAGCAGCCCCAGAGCGGGAGGAGCAGATACGCAGTATTTT. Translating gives CASSPRAGGADTQYF.

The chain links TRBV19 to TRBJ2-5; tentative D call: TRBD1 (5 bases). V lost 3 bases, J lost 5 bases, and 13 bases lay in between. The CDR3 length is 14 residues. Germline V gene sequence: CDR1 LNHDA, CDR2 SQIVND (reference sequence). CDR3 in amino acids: CASSITGPRETQYF. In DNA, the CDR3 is TGTGCCAGTAGTATTACAGGCCCCCGGGAGACCCAGTACTTC.

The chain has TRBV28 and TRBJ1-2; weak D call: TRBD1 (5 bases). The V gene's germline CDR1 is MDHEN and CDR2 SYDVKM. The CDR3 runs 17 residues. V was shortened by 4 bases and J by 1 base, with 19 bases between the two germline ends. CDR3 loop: CASSSPSRGGRNYGYTF. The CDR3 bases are TGTGCCAGCAGTTCCCCGTCGCGGGGGGGTCGTAACTATGGCTACACCTTC.

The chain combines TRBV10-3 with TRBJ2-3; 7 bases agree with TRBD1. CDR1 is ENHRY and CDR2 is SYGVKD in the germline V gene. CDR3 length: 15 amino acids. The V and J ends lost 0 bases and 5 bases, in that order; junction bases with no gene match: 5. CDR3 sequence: CAISESGAGGDTQYF. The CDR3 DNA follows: TGTGCCATCAGTGAGTCAGGGGCAGGGGGAGATACGCAGTATTTT.

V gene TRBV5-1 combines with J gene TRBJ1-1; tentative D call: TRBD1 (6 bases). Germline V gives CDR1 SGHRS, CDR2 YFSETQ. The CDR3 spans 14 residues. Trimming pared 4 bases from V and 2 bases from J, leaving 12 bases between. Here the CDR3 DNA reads TGCGCCAGCAGCCCCGGGACACGTAACACTGAAGCTTTCTTT. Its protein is CASSPGTRNTEAFF.

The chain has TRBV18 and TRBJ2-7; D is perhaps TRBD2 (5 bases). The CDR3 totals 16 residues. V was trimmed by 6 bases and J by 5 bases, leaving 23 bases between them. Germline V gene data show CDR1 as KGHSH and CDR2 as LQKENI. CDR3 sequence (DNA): TGTGCCAGCTCCCAATTGAGCGGTCTAGCTTACGACGAGCAGTACTTC. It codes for CASSQLSGLAYDEQYF.

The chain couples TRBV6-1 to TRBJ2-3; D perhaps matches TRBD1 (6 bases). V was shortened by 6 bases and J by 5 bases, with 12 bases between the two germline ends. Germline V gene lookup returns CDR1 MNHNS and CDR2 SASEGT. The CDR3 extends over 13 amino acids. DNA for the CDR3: TGTGCCAGCAGGTTACAGGGTGGAGATACGCAGTATTTT. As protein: CASRLQGGDTQYF.

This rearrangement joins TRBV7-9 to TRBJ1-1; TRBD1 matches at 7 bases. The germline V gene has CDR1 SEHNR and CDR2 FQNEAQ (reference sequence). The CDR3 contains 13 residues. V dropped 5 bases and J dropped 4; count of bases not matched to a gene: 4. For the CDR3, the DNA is TGTGCCAGCAGCGCACAGGGGAGCACTGAAGCTTTCTTT. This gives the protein CASSAQGSTEAFF.

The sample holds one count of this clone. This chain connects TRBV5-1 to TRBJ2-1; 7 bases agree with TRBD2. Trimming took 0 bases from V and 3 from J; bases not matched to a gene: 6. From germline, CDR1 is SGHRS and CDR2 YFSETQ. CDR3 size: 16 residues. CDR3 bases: TGCGCCAGCAGCTTGGGCGGCGGGAGTATCTACAATGAGCAGTTCTTC. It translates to CASSLGGGSIYNEQFF.

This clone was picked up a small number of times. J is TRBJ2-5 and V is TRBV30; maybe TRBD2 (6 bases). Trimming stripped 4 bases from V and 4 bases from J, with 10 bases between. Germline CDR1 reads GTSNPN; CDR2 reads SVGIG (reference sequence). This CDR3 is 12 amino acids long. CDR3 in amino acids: CAWTNGGETQYF. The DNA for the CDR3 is TGTGCCTGGACGAACGGGGGAGAGACCCAGTACTTC.

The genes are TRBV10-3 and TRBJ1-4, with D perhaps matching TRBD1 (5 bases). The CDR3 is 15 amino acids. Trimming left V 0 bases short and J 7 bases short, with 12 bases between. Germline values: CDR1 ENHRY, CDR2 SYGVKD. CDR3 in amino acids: CAISESGRGGEKLFF. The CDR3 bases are TGTGCCATCAGTGAGTCGGGGAGGGGAGGTGAAAAACTGTTTTTT.

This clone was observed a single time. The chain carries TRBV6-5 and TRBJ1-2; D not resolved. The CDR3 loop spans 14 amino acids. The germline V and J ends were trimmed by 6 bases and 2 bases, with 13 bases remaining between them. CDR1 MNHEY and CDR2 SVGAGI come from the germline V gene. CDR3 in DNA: TGTGCCAGCAGCACCGTTGTCGGGAACTATGGCTACACCTTC. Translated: CASSTVVGNYGYTF.

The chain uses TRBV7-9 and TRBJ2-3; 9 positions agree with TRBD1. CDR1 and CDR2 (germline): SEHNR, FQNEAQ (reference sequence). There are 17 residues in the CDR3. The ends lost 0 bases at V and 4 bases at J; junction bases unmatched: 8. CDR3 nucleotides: TGTGCCAGCAGCTTAGCGGGGTGGAGGACAGGGGCAGATACGCAGTATTTT. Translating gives CASSLAGWRTGADTQYF.

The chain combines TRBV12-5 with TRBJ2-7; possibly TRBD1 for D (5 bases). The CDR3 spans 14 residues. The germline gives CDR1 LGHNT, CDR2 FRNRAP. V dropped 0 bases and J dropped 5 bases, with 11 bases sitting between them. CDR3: CASGLVQASNEQYF. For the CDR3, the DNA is TGTGCTAGTGGTTTGGTACAGGCATCCAACGAGCAGTACTTC.

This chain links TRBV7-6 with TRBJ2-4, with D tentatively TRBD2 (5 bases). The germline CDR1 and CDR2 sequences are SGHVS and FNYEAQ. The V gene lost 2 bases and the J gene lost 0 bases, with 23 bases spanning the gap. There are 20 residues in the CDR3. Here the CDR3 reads CASSLLGLRVSPLAKNIQYF. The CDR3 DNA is TGTGCCAGCAGCTTATTAGGGTTGAGGGTCTCCCCCTTAGCCAAAAACATTCAGTACTTC.

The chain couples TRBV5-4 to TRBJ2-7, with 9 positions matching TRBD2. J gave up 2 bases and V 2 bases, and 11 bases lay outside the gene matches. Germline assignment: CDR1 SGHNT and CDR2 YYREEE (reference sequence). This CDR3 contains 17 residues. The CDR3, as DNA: TGTGCCAGCAGCTTAAGCGGTGCGGCTAGCGGGACCTACGAGCAGTACTTC. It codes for CASSLSGAASGTYEQYF.

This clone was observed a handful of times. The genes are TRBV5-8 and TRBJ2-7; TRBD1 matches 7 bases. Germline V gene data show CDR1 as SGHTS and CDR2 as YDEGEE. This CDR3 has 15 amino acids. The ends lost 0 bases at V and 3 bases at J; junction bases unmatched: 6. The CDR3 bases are TGTGCCAGCAGCTTGGTGGGGGACAGCCTCTACGAGCAGTACTTC. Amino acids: CASSLVGDSLYEQYF.